Listed here are 6 T cell receptor beta chains from one sample, sequenced in a study of CD8 T cells in ankylosing spondylitis. One entry per CDR3 protein results from TCRdb running MiXCR on the 5' RACE reads. The sample lists 250,000 to 300,000 distinct CDR3 sequences; around 18% were seen once. The sequenced material came from blood, either unsorted or a sorted T cell fraction (not recorded which). The receptors come from a male donor with ankylosing spondylitis or in good health (not recorded which).

This clonotype was recorded a few times. The chain links TRBV20-1 to TRBJ1-2; D perhaps matches TRBD1 (6 bases). Germline assignment: CDR1 DFQATT and CDR2 SNEGSKA (reference sequence). With 2 bases removed from V and 4 bases from J, the gap between germline ends came to 17 bases. The length of the CDR3 is 15 residues. The CDR3 spells CSARHSRGQVYGYTF. The CDR3 bases are TGCAGTGCTAGACACAGCAGGGGTCAAGTCTATGGCTACACCTTC.

This chain links TRBV7-9 with TRBJ2-1, with D possibly TRBD1 on 5 matching bases. The germline V gene has CDR1 SEHNR and CDR2 FQNEAQ (reference sequence). With 2 bases removed from V and 4 bases from J, the gap between germline ends came to 9 bases. The CDR3 totals 14 residues. DNA of the CDR3: TGTGCCAGCAGCTTAACTCCAGGGTACAATGAGCAGTTCTTC. Its translation: CASSLTPGYNEQFF.

The chain links TRBV10-1 to TRBJ2-7; the D gene could be TRBD1 or TRBD2 (5 bases each). The germline CDR1 and CDR2 sequences are WNHNN and SYGVQD (reference sequence). V lost 4 bases to trimming and J lost 7 bases, with 17 bases between them. The CDR3 loop spans 14 amino acids. CDR3 bases: TGCGCCAGCAGTGCCGGGACCCGTCGTATGGAGCAGTACGTC. Translated, it gives CASSAGTRRMEQYV.

This clonotype has only a few counts. The V call is TRBV12-3 or TRBV12-4, the J call TRBJ1-5; perhaps TRBD1 as D (6 bases). The CDR3 contains 13 residues. V lost 5 bases and J lost 13, with 18 bases in between. CDR3 loop: CASSEGDFGRQHF. As DNA, the CDR3 is TGTGCCAGCAGTGAGGGGGATTTTGGTCGGCAGCATTTT.

J is TRBJ1-1 and V is TRBV27; D not resolved. Per germline, CDR1 MNHEY and CDR2 SMNVEV (reference sequence). The germline V and J ends were trimmed by 0 bases and 5 bases, with 7 bases remaining between them. The CDR3 has 13 amino acids. CDR3 amino acids: CASSLSERTEAFF. CDR3 DNA sequence: TGTGCCAGCAGTTTATCGGAGCGGACTGAAGCTTTCTTT.

V usage is TRBV2 and J usage is TRBJ1-4, with 10 bases aligning to TRBD1. CDR1 is SNHLY, CDR2 FYNNEI, per germline. Trimming cost V 7 bases and J 6 bases; bases outside gene matches: 14. This CDR3 has 17 amino acids. The CDR3 loop reads CASKLGQGGRIDEKLFF. As DNA, the CDR3 is TGTGCCAGCAAATTAGGACAGGGGGGAAGGATTGATGAAAAACTGTTTTTT. Drawing the rest from reference TRBV2 and TRBJ1-4, the complete variable domain is EPEVTQTPSHQVTQMGQEVILRCVPISNHLYFYWYRQILGQKVEFLVSFYNNEISEKSEIFDDQFSVERPDGSNFTLKIRSTKLEDSAMYFCASKLGQGGRIDEKLFFGSGTQLSVL.